This T cell receptor beta chain came from a study of OX40 agonist ivuxolimab in advanced cancers. Broadly, across the study: Ivuxolimab was a fully human IgG2 agonistic monoclonal antibody targeting the costimulatory receptor OX40 (CD134). Intravenous ivuxolimab was administered to patients every 2 weeks at six dose levels: 0.01, 0.1, 0.3, 1.5, 3 and 10 mg/kg. Of the 50 or so patients in dose escalation, 19 had hepatocellular carcinoma, roughly 15 had melanoma, 9 had renal cell carcinoma and 9 had head and neck cancer. In the dose-escalation cohort, approximately 80% of patients were male, and the mean age was approximately 60 years with a range of about 20 to 79. Prior anti-PD-1, anti-PD-L1 or anti-CTLA-4 therapy was permitted, and checkpoint inhibitors had been received by around 40% of dose-escalation patients. Partial responses occurred in three dose-escalation patients: two with cutaneous melanoma and one with hepatocellular carcinoma. Peripheral TCRbeta sequencing was intended to test whether TCR sequence diversity was altered and clonal T-cell expansion was caused by ivuxolimab. The monotherapy dose-escalation portion (N ≈ 50 patients) of the phase I ivuxolimab trial is reported in the paper.

Patients with a history of autoimmune disease or receiving systemic immunosuppression were excluded from the trial. Peripheral blood for TCR sequencing was collected from all dose cohorts at baseline, on cycle 4 day 1, and on cycle 7 day 1. The samples were drawn from a first-in-human, open-label, multicenter phase I dose-escalation trial of ivuxolimab. Adults with locally advanced or metastatic head and neck squamous cell, hepatocellular, melanoma or renal cell carcinoma were enrolled in the trial. Before TCR sequencing, CD4+ T cells and CD8+ T cells from peripheral blood were sorted into separate populations. The study at large found these results: Low levels of normalized T-cell clonal expansion were also seen in some patients who did not respond. After ivuxolimab, CD8+ T cells had more expanded clones than CD4+ T cells on average. Which antigens the clonally expanded peripheral T cells were specific for was not determined. At doses from 0.1 to 3.0 mg/kg, clonal expansion was seen in both CD4+ and CD8+ blood T cells between baseline and week 6. In the 0.1-3.0 mg/kg groups, partial responders were among the patients with the lowest normalized peripheral clonal expansion, particularly in CD8+ T cells.

The CDR3 runs 13 amino acids, cysteine and phenylalanine included. Only the CDR3 DNA stays, 39 bases, in frame from base 1. Trimming at the junction amounts to 1 base on V and 5 bases on J, and the germline ends lie 8 bases apart. The germline V gene provides CDR1 KGHSH and CDR2 LQKENI. Genomic DNA was extracted from sorted cells for sequencing of the TCRbeta CDR3 region. TCRbeta CDR3 regions were sequenced using the immunoSEQ Assay. The immuneACCESS repertoire file appears here via TCRdb, limited to in-frame rearrangements. These files lack a portion of the clones; in checked studies, under half of the deficit traces to unresolved V genes, and the cause of the others is not known. The sample table records 65,000 to 80,000 clones; around 84% of these occur just once. Less than 9.5% of the sample is in the top ten clones. In the case of this clone: The clone's antigen remains unknown. Base qualities are not recorded, but no much larger clone differs from it by a single base.

The sequence was obtained from an adult with an advanced solid tumor such as melanoma, head and neck, liver or kidney cancer. The input for sequencing was CD4+ or CD8+ T cells sorted from blood, taken in a trial of the OX40 agonist ivuxolimab. The chain is assembled from TRBV18 and TRBJ1-2; a weak D assignment points to TRBD1 (5 bases agree). The CDR3 protein: CASSPQGAYGYTF. The DNA sequence follows: TGTGCCAGCTCACCACAAGGGGCTTATGGCTACACCTTC. With all but the CDR3 taken from the reference TRBV18 and TRBJ1-2 genes, the full variable domain is: NAGVMQNPRHLVRRRGQEARLRCSPMKGHSHVYWYRQLPEEGLKFMVYLQKENIIDESGMPKERFSAEFPKEGPSILRIQQVVRGDSAAYFCASSPQGAYGYTFGSGTRLTVV.